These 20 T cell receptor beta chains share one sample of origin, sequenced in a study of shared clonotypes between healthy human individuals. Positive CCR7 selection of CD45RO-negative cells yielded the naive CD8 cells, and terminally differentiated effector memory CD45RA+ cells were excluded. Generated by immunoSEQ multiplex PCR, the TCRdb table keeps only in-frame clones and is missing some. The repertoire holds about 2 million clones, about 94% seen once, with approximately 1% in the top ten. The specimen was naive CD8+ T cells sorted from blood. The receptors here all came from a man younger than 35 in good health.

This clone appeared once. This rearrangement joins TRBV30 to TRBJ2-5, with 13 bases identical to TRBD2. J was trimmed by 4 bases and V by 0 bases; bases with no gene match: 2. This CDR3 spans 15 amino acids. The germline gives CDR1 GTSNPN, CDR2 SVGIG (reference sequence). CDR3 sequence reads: CAWSVGLAGSETQYF. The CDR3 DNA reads TGTGCCTGGAGTGTGGGACTAGCGGGGTCAGAGACCCAGTACTTC. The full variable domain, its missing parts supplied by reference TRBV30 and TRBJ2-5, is SQTIHQWPATLVQPVGSPLSLECTVEGTSNPNLYWYRQAAGRGLQLLFYSVGIGQISSEVPQNLSASRPQDRQFILSSKKLLLSDSGFYLCAWSVGLAGSETQYFGPGTRLLVL.

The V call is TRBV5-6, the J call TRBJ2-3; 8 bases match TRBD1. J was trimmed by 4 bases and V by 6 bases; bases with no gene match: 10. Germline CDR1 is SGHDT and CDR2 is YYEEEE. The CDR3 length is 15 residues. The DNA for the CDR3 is TGTGCCAGCACCTCCGGGACAGGTTCGGCAGATACGCAGTATTTT. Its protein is CASTSGTGSADTQYF.

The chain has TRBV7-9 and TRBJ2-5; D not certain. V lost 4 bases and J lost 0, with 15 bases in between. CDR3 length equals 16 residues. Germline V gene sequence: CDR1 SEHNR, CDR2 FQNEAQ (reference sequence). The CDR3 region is CASSSFLAAHQETQYF. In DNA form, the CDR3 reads TGTGCCAGCAGCTCCTTTCTGGCTGCCCACCAAGAGACCCAGTACTTC.

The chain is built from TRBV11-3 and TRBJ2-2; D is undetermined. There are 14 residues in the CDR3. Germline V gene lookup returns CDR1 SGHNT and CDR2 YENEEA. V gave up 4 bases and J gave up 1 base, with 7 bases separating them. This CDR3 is CASSSQRNTGELFF. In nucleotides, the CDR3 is TGTGCCAGCAGCTCTCAGCGGAACACCGGGGAGCTGTTTTTT.

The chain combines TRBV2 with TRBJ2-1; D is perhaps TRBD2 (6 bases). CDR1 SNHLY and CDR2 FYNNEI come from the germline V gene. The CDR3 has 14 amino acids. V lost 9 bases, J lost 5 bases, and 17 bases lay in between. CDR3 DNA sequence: TGTGCCAGGGGGAACGTGGAGGGTCACAATGAGCAGTTCTTC. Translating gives CARGNVEGHNEQFF.

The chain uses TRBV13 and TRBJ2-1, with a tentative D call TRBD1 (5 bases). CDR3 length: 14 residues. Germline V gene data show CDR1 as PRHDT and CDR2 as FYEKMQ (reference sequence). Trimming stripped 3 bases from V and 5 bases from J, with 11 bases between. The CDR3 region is CASSFPTEDNEQFF. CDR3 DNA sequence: TGTGCCAGCAGCTTCCCGACAGAAGACAATGAGCAGTTCTTC.

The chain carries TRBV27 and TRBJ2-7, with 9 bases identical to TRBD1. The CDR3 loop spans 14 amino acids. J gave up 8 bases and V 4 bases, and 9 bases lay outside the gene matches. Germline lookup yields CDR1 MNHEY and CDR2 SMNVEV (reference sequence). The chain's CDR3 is CASSSLDRGGKQYF. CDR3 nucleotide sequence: TGTGCCAGCAGTTCCCTAGACAGGGGGGGAAAGCAGTACTTC.

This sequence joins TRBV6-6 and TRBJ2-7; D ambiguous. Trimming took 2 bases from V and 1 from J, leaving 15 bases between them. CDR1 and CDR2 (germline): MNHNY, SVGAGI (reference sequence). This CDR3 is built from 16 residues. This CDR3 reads CASSYPSEQMSYEQYF. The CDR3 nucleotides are TGTGCCAGCAGTTACCCTTCAGAACAGATGTCCTACGAGCAGTACTTC.

The CDR3 region has the DNA TGTGCCAGCAGGGGACAGGGTGACTCTGGGGCCAACGTCCTGACTTTC. Its protein is CASRGQGDSGANVLTF. The V call is TRBV27, the J call TRBJ2-6, with TRBD1 matching 9 bases. Germline V lookup: CDR1 MNHEY, CDR2 SMNVEV (reference sequence). Unmatched junction bases numbered 3, after V lost 6 bases and J lost 0 bases. The CDR3 has 16 amino acids.

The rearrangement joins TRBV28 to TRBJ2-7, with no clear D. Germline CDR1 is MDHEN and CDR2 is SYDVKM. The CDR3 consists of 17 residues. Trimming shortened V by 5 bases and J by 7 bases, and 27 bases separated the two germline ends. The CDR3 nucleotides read TGTGCCAGCAGTCTAAATAAGTCACCGTACGTTTCAGAAGAGCAGTACTTC. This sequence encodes CASSLNKSPYVSEEQYF.

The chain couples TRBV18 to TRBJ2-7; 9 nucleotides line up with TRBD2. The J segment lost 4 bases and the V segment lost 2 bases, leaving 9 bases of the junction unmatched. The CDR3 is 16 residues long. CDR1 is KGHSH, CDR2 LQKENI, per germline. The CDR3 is CASSPDRIAGVYEQYF. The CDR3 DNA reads TGTGCCAGCTCACCAGACAGGATAGCGGGAGTTTACGAGCAGTACTTC.

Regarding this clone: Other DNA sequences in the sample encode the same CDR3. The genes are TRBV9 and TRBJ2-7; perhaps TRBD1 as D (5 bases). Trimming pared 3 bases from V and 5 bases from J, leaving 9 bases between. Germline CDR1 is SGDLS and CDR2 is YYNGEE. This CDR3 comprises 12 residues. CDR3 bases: TGTGCCAGCAGCGGCCAGGGCCACGAGCAGTACTTC. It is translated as CASSGQGHEQYF. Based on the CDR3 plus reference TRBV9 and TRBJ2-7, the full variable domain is DSGVTQTPKHLITATGQRVTLRCSPRSGDLSVYWYQQSLDQGLQFLIQYYNGEERAKGNILERFSAQQFPDLHSELNLSSLELGDSALYFCASSGQGHEQYFGPGTRLTVT.

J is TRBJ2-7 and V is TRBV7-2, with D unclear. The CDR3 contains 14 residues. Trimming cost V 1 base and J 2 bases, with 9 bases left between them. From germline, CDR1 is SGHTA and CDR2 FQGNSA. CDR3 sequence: CASSLGVFTYEQYF. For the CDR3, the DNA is TGTGCCAGCAGCTTAGGGGTCTTCACCTACGAGCAGTACTTC.

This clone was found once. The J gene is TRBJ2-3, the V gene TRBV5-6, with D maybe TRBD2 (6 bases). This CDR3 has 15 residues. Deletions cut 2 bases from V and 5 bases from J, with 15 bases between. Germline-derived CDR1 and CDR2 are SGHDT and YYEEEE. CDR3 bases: TGTGCCAGCAGCTTCGGGGGAGGAGCTCAAGATACGCAGTATTTT. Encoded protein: CASSFGGGAQDTQYF.

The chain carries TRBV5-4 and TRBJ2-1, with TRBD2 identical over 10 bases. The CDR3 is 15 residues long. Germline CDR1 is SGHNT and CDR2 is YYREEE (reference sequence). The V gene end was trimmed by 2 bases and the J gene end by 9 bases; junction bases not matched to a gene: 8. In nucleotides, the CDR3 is TGTGCCAGCAGCTTTTCAATAGCGGGAGGCGCTGAGCAGTTCTTC. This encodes CASSFSIAGGAEQFF.

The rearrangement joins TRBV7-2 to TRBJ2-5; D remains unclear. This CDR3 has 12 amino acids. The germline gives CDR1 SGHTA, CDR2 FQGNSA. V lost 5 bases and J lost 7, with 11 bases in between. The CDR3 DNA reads TGTGCCAGCAGCCCTAGTGATGTGACCCAGTACTTC. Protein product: CASSPSDVTQYF.

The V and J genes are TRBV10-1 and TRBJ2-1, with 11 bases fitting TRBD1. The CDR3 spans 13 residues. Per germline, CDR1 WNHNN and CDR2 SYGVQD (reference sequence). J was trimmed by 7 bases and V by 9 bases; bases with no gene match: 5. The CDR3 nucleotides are TGCGCCAGTGGACAGGGGGCGATGAATGAGCAGTTCTTC. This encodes CASGQGAMNEQFF.

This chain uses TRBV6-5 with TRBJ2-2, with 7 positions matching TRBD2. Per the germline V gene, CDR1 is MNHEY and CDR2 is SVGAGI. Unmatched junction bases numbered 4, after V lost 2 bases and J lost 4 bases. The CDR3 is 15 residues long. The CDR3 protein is CASSYAGVFTGELFF. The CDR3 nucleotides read TGTGCCAGCAGTTACGCGGGAGTATTCACCGGGGAGCTGTTTTTT.

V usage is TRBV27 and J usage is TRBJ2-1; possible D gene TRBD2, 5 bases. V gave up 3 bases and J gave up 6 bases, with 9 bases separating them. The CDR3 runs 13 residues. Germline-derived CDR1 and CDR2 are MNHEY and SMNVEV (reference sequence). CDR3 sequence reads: CASSFLAGNEQFF. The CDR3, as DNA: TGTGCCAGCAGTTTCCTAGCTGGCAATGAGCAGTTCTTC.

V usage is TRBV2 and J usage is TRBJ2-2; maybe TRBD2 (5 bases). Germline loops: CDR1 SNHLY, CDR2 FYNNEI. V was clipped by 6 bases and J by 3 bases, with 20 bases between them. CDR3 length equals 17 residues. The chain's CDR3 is CASRLDPLGVDTGELFF. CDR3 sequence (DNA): TGTGCCAGCAGGTTGGACCCGCTCGGGGTAGACACCGGGGAGCTGTTTTTT.